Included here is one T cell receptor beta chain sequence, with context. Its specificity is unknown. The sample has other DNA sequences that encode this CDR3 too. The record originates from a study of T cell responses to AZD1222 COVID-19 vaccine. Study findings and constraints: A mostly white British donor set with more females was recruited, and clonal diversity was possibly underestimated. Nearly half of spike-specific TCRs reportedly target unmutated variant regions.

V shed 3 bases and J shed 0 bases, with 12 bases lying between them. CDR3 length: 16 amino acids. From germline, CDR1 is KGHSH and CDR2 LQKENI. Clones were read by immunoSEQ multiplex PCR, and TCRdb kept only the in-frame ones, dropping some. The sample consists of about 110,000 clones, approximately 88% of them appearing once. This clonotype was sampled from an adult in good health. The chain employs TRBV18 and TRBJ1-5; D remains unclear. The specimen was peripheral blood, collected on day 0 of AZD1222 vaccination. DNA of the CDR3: TGTGCCAGCTCACCCCGGGCTATACATAGCAATCAGCCCCAGCATTTT. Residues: CASSPRAIHSNQPQHF.